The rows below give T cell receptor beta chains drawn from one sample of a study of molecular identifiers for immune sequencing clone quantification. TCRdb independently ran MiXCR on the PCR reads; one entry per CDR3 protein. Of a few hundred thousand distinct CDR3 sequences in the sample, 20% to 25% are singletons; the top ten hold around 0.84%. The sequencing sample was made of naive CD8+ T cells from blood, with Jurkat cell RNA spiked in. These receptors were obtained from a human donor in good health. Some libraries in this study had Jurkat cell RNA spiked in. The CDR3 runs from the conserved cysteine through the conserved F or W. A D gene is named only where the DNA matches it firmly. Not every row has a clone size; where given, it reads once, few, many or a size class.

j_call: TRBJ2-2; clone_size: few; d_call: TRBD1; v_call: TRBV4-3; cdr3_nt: TGCGCCAGCAGCCCGGACAGGGTGAACACCGGGGAGCTGTTTTTT; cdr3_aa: CASSPDRVNTGELFF
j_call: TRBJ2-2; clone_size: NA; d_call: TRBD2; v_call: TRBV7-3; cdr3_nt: TGTGCCAGCAGTCCCGCGGGGGGGAGCACCGGGGAGCTGTTTTTT; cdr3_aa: CASSPAGGSTGELFF
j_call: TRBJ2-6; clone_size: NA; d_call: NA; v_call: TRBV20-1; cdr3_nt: TGCAGTGCTAGAGCGCAGAGCTCTGGGGCCAACGTCCTGACTTTC; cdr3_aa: CSARAQSSGANVLTF
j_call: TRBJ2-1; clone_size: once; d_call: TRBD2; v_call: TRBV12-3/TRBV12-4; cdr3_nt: TGTGCCAGCAGTTTACCCGGGGGGGGACCTTACAATGAGCAGTTCTTC; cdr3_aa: CASSLPGGGPYNEQFF
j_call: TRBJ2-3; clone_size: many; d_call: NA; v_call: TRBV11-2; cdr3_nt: TGTGCCAGCAGCGTGGGGCCCATGTTGGGGCAGTATTTT; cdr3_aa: CASSVGPMLGQYF
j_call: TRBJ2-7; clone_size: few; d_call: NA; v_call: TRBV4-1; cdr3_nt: TGCGCCAGCAGCCGTAATTCTCTGGGGGGACTCGCCCACGAGCAGTACTTC; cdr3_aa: CASSRNSLGGLAHEQYF
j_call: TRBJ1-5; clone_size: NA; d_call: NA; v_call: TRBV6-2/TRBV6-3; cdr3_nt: TGTGCCGGCAGTTACAGACCGCAGGGATTCAATCAGCCCCAGCATTTT; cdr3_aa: CAGSYRPQGFNQPQHF
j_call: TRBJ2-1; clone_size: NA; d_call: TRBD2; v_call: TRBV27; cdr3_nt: TGTGCCAGCAGCCAGACTAGCGGGGGGGTCTCCTACAATGAGCAGTTCTTC; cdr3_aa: CASSQTSGGVSYNEQFF
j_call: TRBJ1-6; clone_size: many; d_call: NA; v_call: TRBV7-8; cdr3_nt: TGTGCCAGCAGCTTATCGTCTTGGGGGACCAATTCACCCCTCCACTTT; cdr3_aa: CASSLSSWGTNSPLHF
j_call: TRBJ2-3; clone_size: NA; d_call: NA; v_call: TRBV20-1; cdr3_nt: TGCAGTGCTAGCGTTCAGTTTACGCAGTATTTT; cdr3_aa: CSASVQFTQYF
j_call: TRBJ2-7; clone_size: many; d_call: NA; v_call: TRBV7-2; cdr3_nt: TGTGCCAGCAGCTTAGTAGATCCCTACGAGCAGTACTTC; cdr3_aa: CASSLVDPYEQYF
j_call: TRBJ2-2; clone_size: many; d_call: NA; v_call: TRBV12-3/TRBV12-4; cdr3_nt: TGTGCCAGCACCACCCATAAGGCCGGGGAGCTGTTTTTT; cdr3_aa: CASTTHKAGELFF
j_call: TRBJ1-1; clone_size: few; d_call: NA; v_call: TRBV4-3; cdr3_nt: TGCGCCAGCAGCCAAGATGGGACGTACTCTGAAGCTTTCTTT; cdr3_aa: CASSQDGTYSEAFF
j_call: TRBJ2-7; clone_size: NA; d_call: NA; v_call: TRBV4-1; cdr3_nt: TGCGCCAGCAGCCAAGTAGCTTCAGGGACCGAGCAGTACTTC; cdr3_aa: CASSQVASGTEQYF
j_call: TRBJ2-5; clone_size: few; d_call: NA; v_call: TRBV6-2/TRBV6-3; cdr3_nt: TGTGCCAGCAGTTACTCCCTGGGGGAACACCAAGAGACCCAGTACTTC; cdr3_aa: CASSYSLGEHQETQYF
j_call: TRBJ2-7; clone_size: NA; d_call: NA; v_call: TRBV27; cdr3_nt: TGTGCCAGCAGTTGGCGGGGCCGGATCCACGAGCAGTACTTC; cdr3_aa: CASSWRGRIHEQYF
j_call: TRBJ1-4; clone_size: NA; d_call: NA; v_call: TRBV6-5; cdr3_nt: TGTGCCAGCAGTTATGGGACGAGGCAGCCAACTAATGAAAAACTGTTTTTT; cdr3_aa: CASSYGTRQPTNEKLFF
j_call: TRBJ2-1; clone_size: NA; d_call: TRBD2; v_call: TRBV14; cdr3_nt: TGTGCCAGCAGCCCTATAGCGGGAGGGGTTCACAATGAGCAGTTCTTC; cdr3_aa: CASSPIAGGVHNEQFF
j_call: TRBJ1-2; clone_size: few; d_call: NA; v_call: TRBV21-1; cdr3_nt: TGTGCCAGCAGCAACTACCGGGACAATGTTGGCTACACCTTC; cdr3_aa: CASSNYRDNVGYTF
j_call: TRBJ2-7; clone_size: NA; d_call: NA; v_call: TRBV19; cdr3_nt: TGTGCCAGTAGTATTGCTGATACCTACGAGCAGTACTTC; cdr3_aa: CASSIADTYEQYF
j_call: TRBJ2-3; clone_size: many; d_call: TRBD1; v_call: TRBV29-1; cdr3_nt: TGCAGCGTCGTACAGGGGGCGCAGGCAGATACGCAGTATTTT; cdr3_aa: CSVVQGAQADTQYF
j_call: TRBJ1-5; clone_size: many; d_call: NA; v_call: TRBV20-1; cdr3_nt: TGCAGTGCTAGAGAATCCTACAACGACAATCAGCCCCAGCATTTT; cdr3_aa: CSARESYNDNQPQHF
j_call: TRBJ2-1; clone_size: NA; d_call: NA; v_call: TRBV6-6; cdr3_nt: TGTGCCAGCAGTTACTCGTGGGCCTCCGAGTCAAGGTTCGGGGACAATGAGCAGTTCTTC; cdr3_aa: CASSYSWASESRFGDNEQFF
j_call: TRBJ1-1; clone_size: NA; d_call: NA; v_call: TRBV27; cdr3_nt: TGTGCCAGCAGTTTATCGGGCCTGGGAGCTGAAGCTTTCTTT; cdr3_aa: CASSLSGLGAEAFF
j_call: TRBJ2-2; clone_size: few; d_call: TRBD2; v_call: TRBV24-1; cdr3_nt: TGTGCCACCAGTGACCCTAGGACTAGTCCCGGGGAGCTGTTTTTT; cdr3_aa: CATSDPRTSPGELFF
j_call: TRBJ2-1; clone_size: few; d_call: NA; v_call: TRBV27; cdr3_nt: TGTGCCAGCAGTCCCGGTTCGGGCCACGGCTCCTACAATGAGCAGTTCTTC; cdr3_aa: CASSPGSGHGSYNEQFF
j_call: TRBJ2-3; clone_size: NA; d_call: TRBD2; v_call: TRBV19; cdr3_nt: TGTGCCAGTAGTACCCAGACTAGCGGGGGATCAGATACGCAGTATTTT; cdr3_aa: CASSTQTSGGSDTQYF
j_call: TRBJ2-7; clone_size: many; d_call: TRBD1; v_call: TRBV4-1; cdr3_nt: TGCGCCAGCAGCTACTCGACAGGGTTCGAGCAGTACTTC; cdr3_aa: CASSYSTGFEQYF
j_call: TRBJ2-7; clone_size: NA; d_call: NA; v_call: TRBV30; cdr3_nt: TGTGCCTGGAGTGAAAGGCTTCCATCTCCAGACTACGAGCGGTACTTC; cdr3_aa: CAWSERLPSPDYERYF
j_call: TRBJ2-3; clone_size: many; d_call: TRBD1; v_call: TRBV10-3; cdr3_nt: TGTGCCATCAGGGACAGGACAGATACGCAGTATTTT; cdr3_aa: CAIRDRTDTQYF
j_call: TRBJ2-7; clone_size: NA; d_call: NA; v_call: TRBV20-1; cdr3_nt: TGCAGTGCTAGAACGGCAGCGGTATCCTACGAGCAGTACTTC; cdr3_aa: CSARTAAVSYEQYF
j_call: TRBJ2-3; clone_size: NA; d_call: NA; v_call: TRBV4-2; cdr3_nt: TGTGCCAGCAGCCAAGATTGGACACCGCAACCCACAGATACGCAGTATTTT; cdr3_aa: CASSQDWTPQPTDTQYF
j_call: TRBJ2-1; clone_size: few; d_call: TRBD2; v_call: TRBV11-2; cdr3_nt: TGTGCCAGCAGCTACGGGACTAGCGGGAGAGATGAGCAGTTCTTC; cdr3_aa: CASSYGTSGRDEQFF
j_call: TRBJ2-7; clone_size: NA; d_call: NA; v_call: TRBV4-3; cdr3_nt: TGCGCCAGCAGCCAAGATCGGCGGGCCTACGAGCAGTACTTC; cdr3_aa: CASSQDRRAYEQYF
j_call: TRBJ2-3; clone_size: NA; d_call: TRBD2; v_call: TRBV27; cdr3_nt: TGTGCCAGCAGTTTTGGGGGCACGGGACTAGAAGTAGATACGCAGTATTTT; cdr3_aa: CASSFGGTGLEVDTQYF
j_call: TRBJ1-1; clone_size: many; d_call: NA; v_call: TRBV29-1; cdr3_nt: TGCAGCGTCGGTTGGGAGCAGGGTGGGGCTGAAGCTTTCTTT; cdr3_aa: CSVGWEQGGAEAFF
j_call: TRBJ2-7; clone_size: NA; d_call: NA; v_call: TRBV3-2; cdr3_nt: TGTGCCAGCAGCCAAGATAGGGACGGGCAGATGAGCTCCTACGAGCAGTACTTC; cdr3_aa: CASSQDRDGQMSSYEQYF
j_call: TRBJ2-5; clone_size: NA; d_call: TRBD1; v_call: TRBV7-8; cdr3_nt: TGCGCCGGCAGCCATATACACAGGGGTCAAGAGACCCAGTACTTC; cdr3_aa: CAGSHIHRGQETQYF
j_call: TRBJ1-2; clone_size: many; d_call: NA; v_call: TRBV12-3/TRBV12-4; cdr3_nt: TGTGCCAGCAGTTTGGTATCTAACTACACCTTC; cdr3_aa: CASSLVSNYTF
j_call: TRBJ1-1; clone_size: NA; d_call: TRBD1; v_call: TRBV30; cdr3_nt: TGTGCCTGGGGTGTCCCGGACAGGGGCTCGGACACTGAAGCTTTCTTT; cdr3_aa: CAWGVPDRGSDTEAFF
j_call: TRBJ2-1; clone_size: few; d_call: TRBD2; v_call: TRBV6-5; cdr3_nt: TGTGCCAGCAGTCTCGGACTAGCGGGAGGGCCCTCCTTTGTAAATGAGCAGTTCTTC; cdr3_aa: CASSLGLAGGPSFVNEQFF
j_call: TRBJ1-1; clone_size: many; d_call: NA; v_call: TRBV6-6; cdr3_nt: TGTGCCAGCAGTTACTGGGCAGAGAACACTGAAGCTTTCTTT; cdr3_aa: CASSYWAENTEAFF
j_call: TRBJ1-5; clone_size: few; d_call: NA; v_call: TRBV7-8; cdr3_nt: TGTGCCAGCAGCCGAAGGGGGAATCAGCCCCAGCATTTT; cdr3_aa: CASSRRGNQPQHF
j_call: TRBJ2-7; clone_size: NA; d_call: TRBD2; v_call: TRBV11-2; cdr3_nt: TGTGCCAGCAGCTTAACCGGGGGGGACCTCTACGAGCAGTACTTC; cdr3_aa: CASSLTGGDLYEQYF
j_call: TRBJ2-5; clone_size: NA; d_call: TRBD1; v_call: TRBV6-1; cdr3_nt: TGTGCCAGCAGAGAGGACAGGGGGGAGACCCAGTACTTC; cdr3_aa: CASREDRGETQYF
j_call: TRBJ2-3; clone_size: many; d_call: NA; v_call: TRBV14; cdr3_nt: TGTGCCACCTCTGGCAAAACAGATACGCAGTATTTT; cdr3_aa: CATSGKTDTQYF
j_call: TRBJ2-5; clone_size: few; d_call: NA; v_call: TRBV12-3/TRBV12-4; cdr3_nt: TGTGCCAGCAGCTCTCCGGGACTCCCTGGACAAGAGACCCAGTACTTC; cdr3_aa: CASSSPGLPGQETQYF